The TCR beta chain under discussion was sequenced for a study of CXCR3-negative and CXCR3-positive naive CD8 T cells. In the study overall: For each library, about 1.5 +/- 0.3 million TRB reads were obtained, approximately 140 million in total.

CDR3 length equals 19 residues. Germline CDR1 and CDR2: SGHVS and FQNEAQ. UMI labels and 5' RACE were used to prepare the TRB cDNA libraries. TCRdb reprocessed the 5' RACE reads and keeps a single row for each CDR3 protein, giving no DNA. This listing includes tens of thousands of distinct CDR3 sequences. About this clonotype: What it binds is not known.

Findings of the study overall: TRB CDR3s of CXCR3-positive naive cells were more hydrophobic than those of CXCR3-negative naive cells.

The rearrangement joins TRBV7-8 to TRBJ2-2; TCRdb indicates TRBD1, and absent DNA this call remains unverified. The clonotype was recovered from a human donor in good health. Some clones in this sample may be carry-over from other donors' samples. The material sequenced was naive CXCR3+ CD8+ T cells from blood. The subset denotes: CD45RO-CCR7+CD27+CD95- naive CD8+ T cells expressing CXCR3 (TNR3+). The CDR3: CASSLRVARDRGFSGELFF.